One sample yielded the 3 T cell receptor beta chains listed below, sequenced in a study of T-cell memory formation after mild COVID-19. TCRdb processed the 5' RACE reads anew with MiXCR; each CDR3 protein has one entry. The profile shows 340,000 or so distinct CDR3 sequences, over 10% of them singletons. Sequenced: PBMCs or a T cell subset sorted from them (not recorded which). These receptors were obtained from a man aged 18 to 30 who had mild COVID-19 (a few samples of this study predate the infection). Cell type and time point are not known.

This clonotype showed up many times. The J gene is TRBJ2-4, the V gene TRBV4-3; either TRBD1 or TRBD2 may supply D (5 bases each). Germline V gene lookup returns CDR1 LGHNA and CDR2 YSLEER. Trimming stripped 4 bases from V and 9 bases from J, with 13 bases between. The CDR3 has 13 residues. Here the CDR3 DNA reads TGCGCCAGCAGCCCCGAATGGGGGTTCATTCAGTACTTC. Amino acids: CASSPEWGFIQYF.

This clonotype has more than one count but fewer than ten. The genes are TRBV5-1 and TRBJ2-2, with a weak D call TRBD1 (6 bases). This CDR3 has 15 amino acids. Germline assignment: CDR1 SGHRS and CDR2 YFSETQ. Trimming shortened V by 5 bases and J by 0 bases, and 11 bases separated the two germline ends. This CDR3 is CASSRDTSNTGELFF. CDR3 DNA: TGCGCCAGCAGTCGGGACACCTCGAACACCGGGGAGCTGTTTTTT.

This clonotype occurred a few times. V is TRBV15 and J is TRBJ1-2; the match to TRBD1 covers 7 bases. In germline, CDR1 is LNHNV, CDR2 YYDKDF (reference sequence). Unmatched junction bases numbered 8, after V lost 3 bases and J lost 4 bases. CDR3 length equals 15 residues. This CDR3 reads CATSSYRGPVYGYTF. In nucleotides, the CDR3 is TGTGCCACCAGCAGTTACAGGGGACCCGTCTATGGCTACACCTTC.